This TCR beta chain stems from a study of shared clonotypes between healthy human individuals. The V end was cut by 2 bases, the J end by 3 bases, with 15 bases between. There are 15 residues in the CDR3. Naive CD8 isolation took CD45RO-negative cells positively selected for CCR7 and excluded terminally differentiated effector memory CD45RA+ cells. Measured with immunoSEQ multiplex PCR; TCRdb has only the in-frame clones, and not every one. The sample includes 800,000 or so clones, about 96% of them seen just once. The receptor was derived from a man between 25 and 39 years old in good health. Source material: naive CD8+ T cells sorted from blood. This rearrangement joins TRBV5-3 to TRBJ2-7; no definite D call. TRBV5-3 is an open reading frame whose function is uncertain. The chain's CDR3 is CARSLRARINYEQYF. CDR3 in DNA: TGTGCCAGAAGCTTACGAGCGCGTATCAACTACGAGCAGTACTTC.